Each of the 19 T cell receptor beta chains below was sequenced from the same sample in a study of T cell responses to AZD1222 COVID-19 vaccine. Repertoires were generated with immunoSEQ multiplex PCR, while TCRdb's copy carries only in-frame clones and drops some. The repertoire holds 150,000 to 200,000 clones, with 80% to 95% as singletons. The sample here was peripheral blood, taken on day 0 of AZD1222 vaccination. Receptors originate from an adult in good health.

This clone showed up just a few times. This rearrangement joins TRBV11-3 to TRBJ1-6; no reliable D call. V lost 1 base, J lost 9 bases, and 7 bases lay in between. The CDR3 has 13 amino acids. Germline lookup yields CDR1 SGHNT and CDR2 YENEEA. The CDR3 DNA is TGTGCCAGCAGCTTAGCGGGAAGTTCACCCCTCCACTTT. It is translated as CASSLAGSSPLHF.

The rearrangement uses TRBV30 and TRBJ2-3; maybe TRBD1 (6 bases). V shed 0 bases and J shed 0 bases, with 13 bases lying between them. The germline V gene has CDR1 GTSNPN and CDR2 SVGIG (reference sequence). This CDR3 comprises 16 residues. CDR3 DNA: TGTGCCTGGAGTGTACATAAGAGGGGGAGCACAGATACGCAGTATTTT. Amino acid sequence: CAWSVHKRGSTDTQYF.

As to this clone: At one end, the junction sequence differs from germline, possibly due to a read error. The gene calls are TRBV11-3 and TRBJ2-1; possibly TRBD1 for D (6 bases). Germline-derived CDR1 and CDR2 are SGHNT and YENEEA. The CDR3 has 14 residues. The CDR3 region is CASSQSGQYSEQFF. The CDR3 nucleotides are TGTGCCAGCAGCCAATCAGGACAGTACAGTGAGCAGTTCTTC. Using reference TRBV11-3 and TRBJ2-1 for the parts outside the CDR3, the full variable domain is EAGVVQSPRYKIIEKKQPVAFWCNPISGHNTLYWYLQNLGQGPELLIRYENEEAVDDSQLPKDRFSAERLKGVDSTLKIQPAELGDSAVYLCASSQSGQYSEQFFGPGTRLTVL.

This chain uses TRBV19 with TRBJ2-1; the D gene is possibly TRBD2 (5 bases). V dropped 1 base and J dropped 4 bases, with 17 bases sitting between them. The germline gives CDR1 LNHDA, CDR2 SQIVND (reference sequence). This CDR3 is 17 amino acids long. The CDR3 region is CASSIGVQLGRYNEQFF. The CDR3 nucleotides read TGTGCCAGTAGTATAGGGGTACAACTAGGCCGGTACAATGAGCAGTTCTTC.

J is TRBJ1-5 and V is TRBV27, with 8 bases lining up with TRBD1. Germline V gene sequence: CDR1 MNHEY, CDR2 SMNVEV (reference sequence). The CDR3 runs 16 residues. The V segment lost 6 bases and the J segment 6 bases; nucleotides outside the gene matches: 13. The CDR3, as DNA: TGTGCCAGCAGAGGCCCAGGGGGCAGCGGGAGTCAGCCCCAGCATTTT. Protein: CASRGPGGSGSQPQHF.

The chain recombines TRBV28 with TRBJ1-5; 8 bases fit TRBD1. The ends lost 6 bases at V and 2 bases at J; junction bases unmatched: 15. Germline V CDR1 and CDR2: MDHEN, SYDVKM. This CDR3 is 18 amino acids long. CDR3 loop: CASSTDRVVDRGNQPQHF. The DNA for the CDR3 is TGTGCCAGCAGCACGGACAGGGTCGTTGATAGGGGCAATCAGCCCCAGCATTTT. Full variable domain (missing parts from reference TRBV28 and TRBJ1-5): DVKVTQSSRYLVKRTGEKVFLECVQDMDHENMFWYRQDPGLGLRLIYFSYDVKMKEKGDIPEGYSVSREKKERFSLILESASTNQTSMYLCASSTDRVVDRGNQPQHFGDGTRLSIL.

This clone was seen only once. This CDR3 reads CASSQGGEKLFF. Here the CDR3 DNA reads TGTGCCAGCAGCCAGGGAGGTGAAAAACTGTTTTTT. V usage is TRBV6-6 and J usage is TRBJ1-4; the D gene is possibly TRBD1 (5 bases). The CDR3 length is 12 residues. Germline V gene lookup returns CDR1 MNHNY and CDR2 SVGAGI (reference sequence). The V end lost 6 bases, the J end lost 7 bases, and 9 bases lay between the germline ends.

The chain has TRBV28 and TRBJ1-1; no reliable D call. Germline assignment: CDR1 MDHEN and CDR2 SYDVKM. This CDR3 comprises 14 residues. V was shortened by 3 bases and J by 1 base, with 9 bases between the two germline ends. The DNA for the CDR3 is TGTGCCAGCAGTTTTCGGCGCGGGAACACTGAAGCTTTCTTT. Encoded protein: CASSFRRGNTEAFF.

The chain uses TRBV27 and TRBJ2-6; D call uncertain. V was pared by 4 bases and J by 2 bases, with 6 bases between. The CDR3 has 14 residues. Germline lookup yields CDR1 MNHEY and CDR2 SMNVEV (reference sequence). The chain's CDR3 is CASSWAAGANVLTF. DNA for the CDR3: TGTGCCAGCAGTTGGGCCGCTGGGGCCAACGTCCTGACTTTC.

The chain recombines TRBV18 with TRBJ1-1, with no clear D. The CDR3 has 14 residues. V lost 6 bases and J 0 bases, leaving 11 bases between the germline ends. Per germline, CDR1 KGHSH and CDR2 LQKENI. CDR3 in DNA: TGTGCCAGCTCCCCTTACAGAATGAACACTGAAGCTTTCTTT. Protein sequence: CASSPYRMNTEAFF.

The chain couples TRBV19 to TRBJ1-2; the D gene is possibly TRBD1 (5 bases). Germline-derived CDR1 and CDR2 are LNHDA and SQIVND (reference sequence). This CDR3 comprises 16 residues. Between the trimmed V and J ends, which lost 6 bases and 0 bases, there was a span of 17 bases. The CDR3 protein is CASSKDGARANYGYTF. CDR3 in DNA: TGTGCCAGTAGCAAGGACGGGGCCCGAGCTAACTATGGCTACACCTTC. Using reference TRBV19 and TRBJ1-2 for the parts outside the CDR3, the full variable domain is DGGITQSPKYLFRKEGQNVTLSCEQNLNHDAMYWYRQDPGQGLRLIYYSQIVNDFQKGDIAEGYSVSREKKESFPLTVTSAQKNPTAFYLCASSKDGARANYGYTFGSGTRLTVV.

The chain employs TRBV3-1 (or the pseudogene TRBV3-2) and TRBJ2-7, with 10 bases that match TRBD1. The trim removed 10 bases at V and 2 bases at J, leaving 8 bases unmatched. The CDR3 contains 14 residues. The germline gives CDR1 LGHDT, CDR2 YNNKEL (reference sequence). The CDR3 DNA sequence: TGTGCCACACTCCCCGGGACAGGGGCCTACGAGCAGTACTTC. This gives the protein CATLPGTGAYEQYF.

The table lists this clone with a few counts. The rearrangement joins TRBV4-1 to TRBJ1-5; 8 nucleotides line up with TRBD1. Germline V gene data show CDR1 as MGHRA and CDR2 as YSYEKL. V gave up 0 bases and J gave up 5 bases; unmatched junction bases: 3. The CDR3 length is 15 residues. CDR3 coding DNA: TGCGCCAGCAGCCAAGAGGACAGGGACCATCAGCCCCAGCATTTT. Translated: CASSQEDRDHQPQHF.

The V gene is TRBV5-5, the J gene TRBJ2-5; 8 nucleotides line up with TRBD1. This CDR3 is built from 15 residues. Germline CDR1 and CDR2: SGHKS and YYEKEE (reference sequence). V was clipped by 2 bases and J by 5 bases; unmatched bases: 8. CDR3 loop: CASSFAGGQGETQYF. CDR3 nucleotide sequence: TGTGCCAGCAGCTTTGCAGGGGGCCAAGGGGAGACCCAGTACTTC.

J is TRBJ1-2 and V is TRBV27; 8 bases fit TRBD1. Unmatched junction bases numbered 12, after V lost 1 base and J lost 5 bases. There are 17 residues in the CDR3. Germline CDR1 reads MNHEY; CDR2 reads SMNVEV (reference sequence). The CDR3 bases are TGTGCCAGCAGTTTATTTGGGACAGGCCAAGAGGGGTATGGCTACACCTTC. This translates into CASSLFGTGQEGYGYTF.

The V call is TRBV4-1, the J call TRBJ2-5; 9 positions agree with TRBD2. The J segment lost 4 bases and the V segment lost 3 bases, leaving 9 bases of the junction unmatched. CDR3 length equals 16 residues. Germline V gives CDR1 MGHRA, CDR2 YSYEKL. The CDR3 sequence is CASSHIAGGRGETQYF. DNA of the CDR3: TGCGCCAGCAGCCATATTGCGGGGGGGAGGGGAGAGACCCAGTACTTC.

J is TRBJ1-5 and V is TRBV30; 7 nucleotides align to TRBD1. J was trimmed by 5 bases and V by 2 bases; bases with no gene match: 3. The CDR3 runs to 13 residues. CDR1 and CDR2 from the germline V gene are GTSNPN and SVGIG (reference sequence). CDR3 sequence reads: CAWSSQGYQPQHF. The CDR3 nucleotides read TGTGCCTGGAGTTCACAGGGGTATCAGCCCCAGCATTTT.

The CDR3 coding sequence is TGCGCCAGCAGCTTCGGGACAGGCGGGACTAGTAATTCACCCCTCCACTTT. Protein product: CASSFGTGGTSNSPLHF. The genes are TRBV5-1 and TRBJ1-6; TRBD1 matches 8 bases. The ends lost 2 bases at V and 6 bases at J; junction bases unmatched: 10. CDR3 length: 17 residues. CDR1 and CDR2 (germline): SGHRS, YFSETQ.

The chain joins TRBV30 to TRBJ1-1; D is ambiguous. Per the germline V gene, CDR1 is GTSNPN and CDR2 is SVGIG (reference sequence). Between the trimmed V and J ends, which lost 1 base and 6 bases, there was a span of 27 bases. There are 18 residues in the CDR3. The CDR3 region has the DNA TGTGCCTGGAGTGAGGTTAGGAGGCAGTGGATTTGCATCGCTGAAGCTTTCTTT. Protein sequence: CAWSEVRRQWICIAEAFF.